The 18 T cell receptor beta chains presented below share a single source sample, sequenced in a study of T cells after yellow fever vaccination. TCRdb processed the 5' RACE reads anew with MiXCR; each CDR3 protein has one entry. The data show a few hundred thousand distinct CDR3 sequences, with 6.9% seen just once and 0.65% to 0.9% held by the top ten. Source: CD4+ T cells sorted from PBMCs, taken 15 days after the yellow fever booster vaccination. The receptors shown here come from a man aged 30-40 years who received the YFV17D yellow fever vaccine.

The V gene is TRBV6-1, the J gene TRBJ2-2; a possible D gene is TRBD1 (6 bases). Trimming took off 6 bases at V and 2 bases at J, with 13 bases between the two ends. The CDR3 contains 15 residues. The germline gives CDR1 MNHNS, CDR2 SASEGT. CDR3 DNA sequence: TGTGCCAGCAGGGCCGGGACACAAAACACCGGGGAGCTGTTTTTT. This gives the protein CASRAGTQNTGELFF.

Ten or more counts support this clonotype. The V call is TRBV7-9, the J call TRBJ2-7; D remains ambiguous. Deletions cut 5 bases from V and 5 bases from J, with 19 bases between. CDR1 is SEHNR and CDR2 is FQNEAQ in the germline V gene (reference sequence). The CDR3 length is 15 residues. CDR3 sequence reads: CASSPPFRVGNEQYF. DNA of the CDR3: TGTGCCAGCAGCCCCCCCTTTCGGGTGGGCAACGAGCAGTACTTC.

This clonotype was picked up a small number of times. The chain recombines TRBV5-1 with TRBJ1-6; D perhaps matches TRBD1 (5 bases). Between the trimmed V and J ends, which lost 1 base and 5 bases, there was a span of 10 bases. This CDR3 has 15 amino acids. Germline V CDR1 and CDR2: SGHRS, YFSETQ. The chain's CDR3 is CASSLLGQNNSPLHF. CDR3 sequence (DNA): TGCGCCAGCAGCTTGCTAGGACAAAATAATTCACCCCTCCACTTT.

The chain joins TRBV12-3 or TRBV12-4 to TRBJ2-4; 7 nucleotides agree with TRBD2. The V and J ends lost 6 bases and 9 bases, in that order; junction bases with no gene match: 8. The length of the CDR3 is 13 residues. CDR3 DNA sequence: TGTGCCAGCAGGGAGACTAGCCGGGGCATTCAGTACTTC. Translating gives CASRETSRGIQYF.

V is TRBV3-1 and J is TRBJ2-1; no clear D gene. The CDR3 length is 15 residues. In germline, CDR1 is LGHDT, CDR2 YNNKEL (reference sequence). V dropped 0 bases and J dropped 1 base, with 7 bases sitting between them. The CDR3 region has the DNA TGTGCCAGCAGCCAAGATGGGCGGTCCTACAATGAGCAGTTCTTC. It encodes CASSQDGRSYNEQFF.

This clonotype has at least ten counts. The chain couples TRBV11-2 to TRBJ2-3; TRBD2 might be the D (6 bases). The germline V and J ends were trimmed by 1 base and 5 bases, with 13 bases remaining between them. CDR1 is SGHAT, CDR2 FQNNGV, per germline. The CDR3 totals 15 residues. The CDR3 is CASSLGGGPGDTQYF. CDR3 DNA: TGTGCCAGCAGCTTAGGAGGAGGGCCGGGAGATACGCAGTATTTT.

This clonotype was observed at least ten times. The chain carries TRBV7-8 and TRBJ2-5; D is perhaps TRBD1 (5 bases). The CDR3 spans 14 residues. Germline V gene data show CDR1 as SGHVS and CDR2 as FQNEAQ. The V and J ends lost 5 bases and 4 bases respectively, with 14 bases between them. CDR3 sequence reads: CASSIPGMGETQYF. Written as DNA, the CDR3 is TGTGCCAGCAGCATTCCAGGGATGGGAGAGACCCAGTACTTC.

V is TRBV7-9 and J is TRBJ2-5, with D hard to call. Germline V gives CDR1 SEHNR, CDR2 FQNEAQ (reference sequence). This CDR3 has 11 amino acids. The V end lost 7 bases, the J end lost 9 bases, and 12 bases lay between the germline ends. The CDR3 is CASTTLESQYF. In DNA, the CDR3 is TGTGCCAGCACCACTCTGGAGTCCCAGTACTTC.

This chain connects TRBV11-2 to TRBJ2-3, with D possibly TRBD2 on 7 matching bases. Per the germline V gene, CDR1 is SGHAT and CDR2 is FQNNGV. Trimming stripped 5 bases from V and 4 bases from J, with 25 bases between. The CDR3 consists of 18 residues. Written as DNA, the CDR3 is TGTGCCAGCAGCCGAGTGCAGGCTAGCGGAGGGGGAGCAGATACGCAGTATTTT. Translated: CASSRVQASGGGADTQYF.

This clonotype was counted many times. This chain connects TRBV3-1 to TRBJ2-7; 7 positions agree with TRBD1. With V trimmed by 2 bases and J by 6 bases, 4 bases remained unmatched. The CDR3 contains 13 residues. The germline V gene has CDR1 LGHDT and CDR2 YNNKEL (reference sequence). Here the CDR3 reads CASSQNRGIEQYF. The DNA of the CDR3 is TGTGCCAGCAGCCAAAACAGGGGTATCGAGCAGTACTTC.

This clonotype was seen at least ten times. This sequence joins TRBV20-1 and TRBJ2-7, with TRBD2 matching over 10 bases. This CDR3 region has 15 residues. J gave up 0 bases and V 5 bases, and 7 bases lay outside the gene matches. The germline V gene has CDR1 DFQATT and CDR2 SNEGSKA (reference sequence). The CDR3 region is CSASGRLAGSYEQYF. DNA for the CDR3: TGCAGTGCTTCGGGTCGACTAGCGGGCTCCTACGAGCAGTACTTC.

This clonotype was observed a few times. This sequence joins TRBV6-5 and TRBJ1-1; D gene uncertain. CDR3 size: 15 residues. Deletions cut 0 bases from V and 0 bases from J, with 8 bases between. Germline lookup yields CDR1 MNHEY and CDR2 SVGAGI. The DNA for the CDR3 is TGTGCCAGCAGTTACTCATACAGATTGAACACTGAAGCTTTCTTT. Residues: CASSYSYRLNTEAFF.

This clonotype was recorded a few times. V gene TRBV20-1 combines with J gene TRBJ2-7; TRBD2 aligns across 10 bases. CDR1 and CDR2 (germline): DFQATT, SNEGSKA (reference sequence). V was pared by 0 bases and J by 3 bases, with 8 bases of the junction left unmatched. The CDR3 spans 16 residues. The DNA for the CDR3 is TGCAGTGCTAGAGACCCAGCGGGAGGGCCGATCTACGAGCAGTACTTC. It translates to CSARDPAGGPIYEQYF.

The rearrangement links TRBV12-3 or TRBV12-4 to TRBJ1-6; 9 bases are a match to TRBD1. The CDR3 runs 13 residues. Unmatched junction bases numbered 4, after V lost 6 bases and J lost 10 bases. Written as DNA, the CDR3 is TGTGCCAGCAGGTGGACAGGGGTGTCACCCCTCCACTTT. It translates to CASRWTGVSPLHF.

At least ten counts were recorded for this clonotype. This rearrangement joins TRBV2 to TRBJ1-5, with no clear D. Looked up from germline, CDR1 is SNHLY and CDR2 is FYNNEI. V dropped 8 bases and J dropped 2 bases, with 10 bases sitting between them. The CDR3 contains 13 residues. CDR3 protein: CASWQAGNQPQHF. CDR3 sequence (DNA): TGTGCCAGCTGGCAGGCGGGCAATCAGCCCCAGCATTTT.

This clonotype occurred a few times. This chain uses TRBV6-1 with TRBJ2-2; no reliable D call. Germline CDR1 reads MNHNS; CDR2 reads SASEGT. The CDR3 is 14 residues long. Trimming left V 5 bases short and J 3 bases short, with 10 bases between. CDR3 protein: CASSKTRDTGELFF. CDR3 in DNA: TGTGCCAGCAGTAAAACACGGGACACCGGGGAGCTGTTTTTT.

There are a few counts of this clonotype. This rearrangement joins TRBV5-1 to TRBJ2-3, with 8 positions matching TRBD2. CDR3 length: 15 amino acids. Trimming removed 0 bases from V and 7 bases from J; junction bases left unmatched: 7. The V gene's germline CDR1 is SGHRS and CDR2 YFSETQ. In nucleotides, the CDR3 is TGCGCCAGCAGCTTGGATTCTAGCGGGCAGAATACGCAGTATTTT. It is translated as CASSLDSSGQNTQYF.

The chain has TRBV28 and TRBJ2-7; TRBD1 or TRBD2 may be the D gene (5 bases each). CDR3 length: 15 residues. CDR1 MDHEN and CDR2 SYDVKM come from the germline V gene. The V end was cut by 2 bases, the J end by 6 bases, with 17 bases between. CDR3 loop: CASSLGGQGLGEQYF. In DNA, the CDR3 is TGTGCCAGCAGTTTAGGGGGTCAGGGTTTAGGCGAGCAGTACTTC.